The T cell receptor beta chain under discussion was sequenced for a study of cytomegalovirus exposure and HLA in healthy donors. The PCR contained 60 Vbeta and 13 Jbeta primers. Assay: immunoSEQ multiplex PCR; the TCRdb copy retains only in-frame clones and omits some. The sample lists approximately 84,000 clones, about 75% occurring once. Sequencing used PBMCs. The source of this sequence is a man aged 35 to 55 in good health and CMV-seronegative.

The CDR3 nucleotides read TGTGCCAGCAGCGTAGCTCGGGACAGTTCCTTTGAGCAGTACTTC. Protein sequence: CASSVARDSSFEQYF. The V and J genes are TRBV9 and TRBJ2-7; 7 nucleotides agree with TRBD1. Trimming removed 0 bases from V and 7 bases from J; junction bases left unmatched: 10. CDR1 and CDR2 from the germline V gene are SGDLS and YYNGEE. This CDR3 has 15 residues.